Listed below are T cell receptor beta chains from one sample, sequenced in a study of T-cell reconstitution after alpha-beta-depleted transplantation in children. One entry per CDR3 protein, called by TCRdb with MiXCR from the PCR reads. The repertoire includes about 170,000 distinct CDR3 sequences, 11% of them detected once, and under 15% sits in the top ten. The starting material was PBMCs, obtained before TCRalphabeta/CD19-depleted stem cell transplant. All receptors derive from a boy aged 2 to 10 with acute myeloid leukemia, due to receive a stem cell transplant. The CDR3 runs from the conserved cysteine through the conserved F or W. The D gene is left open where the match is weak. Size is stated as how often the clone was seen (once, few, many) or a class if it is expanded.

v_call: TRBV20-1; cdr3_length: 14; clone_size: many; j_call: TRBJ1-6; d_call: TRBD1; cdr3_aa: CSATGGSYNSPLHF; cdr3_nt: TGCAGTGCTACAGGGGGCTCCTATAATTCACCCCTCCACTTT
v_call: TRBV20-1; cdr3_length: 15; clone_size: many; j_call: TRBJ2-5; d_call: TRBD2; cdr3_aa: CSGRVSGGPGETQYF; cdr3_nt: TGCAGTGGAAGGGTCAGCGGGGGGCCGGGAGAGACCCAGTACTTC
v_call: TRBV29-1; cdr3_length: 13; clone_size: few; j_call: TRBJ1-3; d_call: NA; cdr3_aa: CSARPAGGNTIYF; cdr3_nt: TGCAGCGCCCGACCGGCAGGGGGAAACACCATATATTTT
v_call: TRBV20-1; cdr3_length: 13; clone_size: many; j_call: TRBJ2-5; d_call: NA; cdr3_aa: CSASGTDRETQYF; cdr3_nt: TGCAGTGCTTCCGGGACCGACAGAGAGACCCAGTACTTC
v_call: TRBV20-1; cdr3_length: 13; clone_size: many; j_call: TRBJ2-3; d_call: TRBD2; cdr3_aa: CSARASGSDTQYF; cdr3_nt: TGCAGTGCTAGGGCTAGCGGTTCAGATACGCAGTATTTT
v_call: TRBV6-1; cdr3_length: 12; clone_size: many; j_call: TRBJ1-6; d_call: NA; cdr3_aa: CASSEPPAPLHF; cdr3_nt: TGTGCCAGCAGTGAACCTCCGGCACCCCTCCACTTT
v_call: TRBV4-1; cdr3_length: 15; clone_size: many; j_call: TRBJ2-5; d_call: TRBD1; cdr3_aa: CASRPLPTGQETQYF; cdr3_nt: TGCGCCAGCAGACCCCTTCCGACAGGGCAAGAGACCCAGTACTTC
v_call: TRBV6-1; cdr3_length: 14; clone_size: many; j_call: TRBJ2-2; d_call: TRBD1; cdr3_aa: CASTTGTGTGELFF; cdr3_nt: TGTGCCAGCACCACCGGGACAGGCACCGGGGAGCTGTTTTTT
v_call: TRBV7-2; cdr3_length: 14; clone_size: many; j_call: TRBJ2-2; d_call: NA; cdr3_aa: CASSFSLRTGELFF; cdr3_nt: TGTGCCAGCAGCTTTTCCCTTCGGACCGGGGAGCTGTTTTTT
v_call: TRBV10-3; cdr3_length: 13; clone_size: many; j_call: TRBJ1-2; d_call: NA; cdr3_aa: CAISDRGGYGYTF; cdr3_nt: TGTGCCATCAGTGACAGGGGCGGCTATGGCTACACCTTC
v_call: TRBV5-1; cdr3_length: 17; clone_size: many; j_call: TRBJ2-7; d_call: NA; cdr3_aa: CASSPMRLGGNPYEQYF; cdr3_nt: TGCGCCAGCAGCCCTATGAGACTAGGGGGCAACCCCTACGAGCAGTACTTC
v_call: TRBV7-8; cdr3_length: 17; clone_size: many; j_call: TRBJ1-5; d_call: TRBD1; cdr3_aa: CASSHNDRVFGNQPQHF; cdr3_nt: TGTGCCAGCAGCCACAATGACAGGGTGTTTGGCAATCAGCCCCAGCATTTT
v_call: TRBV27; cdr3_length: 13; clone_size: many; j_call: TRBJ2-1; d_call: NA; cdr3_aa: CASSLGTNNEQFF; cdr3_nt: TGTGCCAGCAGTTTGGGGACAAACAATGAGCAGTTCTTC
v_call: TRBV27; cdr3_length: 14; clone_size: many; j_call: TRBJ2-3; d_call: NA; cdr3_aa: CASAEDSYTDTQYF; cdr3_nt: TGTGCCAGCGCTGAGGACAGCTACACAGATACGCAGTATTTT
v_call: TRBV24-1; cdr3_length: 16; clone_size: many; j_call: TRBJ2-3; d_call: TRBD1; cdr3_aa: CATSDPGTGGTDTQYF; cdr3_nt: TGTGCCACCAGTGATCCCGGGACAGGGGGCACAGATACGCAGTATTTT
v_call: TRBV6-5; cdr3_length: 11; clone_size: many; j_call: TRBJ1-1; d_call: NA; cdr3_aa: CASYRAQLAFF; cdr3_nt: TGTGCCAGCTACCGGGCCCAGCTCGCTTTCTTT
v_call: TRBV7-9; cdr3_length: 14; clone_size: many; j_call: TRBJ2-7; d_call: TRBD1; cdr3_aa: CASSAWTGRGEQYF; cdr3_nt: TGTGCCAGCAGCGCCTGGACAGGGAGAGGCGAGCAGTACTTC
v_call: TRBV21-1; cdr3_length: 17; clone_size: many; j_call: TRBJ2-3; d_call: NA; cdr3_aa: CASSKDRLASDTDTQYF; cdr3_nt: TGTGCCAGCAGCAAAGATAGGCTAGCGAGTGACACAGATACGCAGTATTTT
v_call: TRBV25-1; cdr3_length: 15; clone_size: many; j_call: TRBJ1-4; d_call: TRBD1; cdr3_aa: CASSAWGTGEEKLFF; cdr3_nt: TGTGCCAGCAGTGCTTGGGGGACAGGGGAGGAAAAACTGTTTTTT
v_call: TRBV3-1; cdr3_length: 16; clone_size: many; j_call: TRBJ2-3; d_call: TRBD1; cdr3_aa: CASSHRDRGPTDTQYF; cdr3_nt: TGTGCCAGCAGCCACCGGGACAGGGGGCCCACAGATACGCAGTATTTT
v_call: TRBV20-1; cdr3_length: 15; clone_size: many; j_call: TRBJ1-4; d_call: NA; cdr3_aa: CSARDPSGGGEKLFF; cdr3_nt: TGCAGTGCTAGAGATCCCTCAGGTGGTGGGGAAAAACTGTTTTTT
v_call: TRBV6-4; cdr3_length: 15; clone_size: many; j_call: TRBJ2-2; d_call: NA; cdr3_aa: CASSDGTGSIGELFF; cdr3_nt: TGTGCCAGCAGTGACGGCACCGGGAGCATCGGGGAGCTGTTTTTT